Each of the 22 T cell receptor beta chains below was sequenced from the same sample in a study of tumor and adjacent non-tumor tissue in lung cancer. The library came from three nested PCR rounds adapted from ARM-PCR protocols. TCRdb recomputed calls from the multiplex PCR reads with MiXCR, one row per CDR3 protein. The sample contains roughly 140,000 distinct CDR3 sequences, approximately 66% of which appear only once. No cell sorting was done before RNA was extracted from the tissue. The sample taken for sequencing was lung tumor tissue. The receptors originated from a man in his sixties with small cell lung cancer.

CDR3 amino acids: CSARDRRGANTGELFF. Written as DNA, the CDR3 is TGCAGTGCTAGAGATAGGCGGGGCGCGAACACCGGGGAGCTGTTTTTT. This sequence joins TRBV20-1 and TRBJ2-2, with D possibly TRBD2 on 6 matching bases. CDR3 length: 16 residues. The V end was cut by 0 bases, the J end by 0 bases, with 11 bases between. CDR1 and CDR2 from the germline V gene are DFQATT and SNEGSKA (reference sequence).

This clonotype was recorded at least ten times. Being one base from a much bigger clone, this may be a read error. The chain links TRBV11-2 to TRBJ2-5; 9 bases fit TRBD1. Germline values: CDR1 SGHAT, CDR2 FQNNGV. The CDR3 is 14 amino acids. The CDR3: CASSSRTGVETLYF. Here the CDR3 DNA reads TGTGCCAGCAGCTCAAGGACAGGGGTTGAGACCCTGTACTTC.

As for this clonotype: At one boundary the junction diverges from the germline segment, which might be a read error. V is TRBV20-1 and J is TRBJ2-5, with 8 positions matching TRBD2. CDR1 is DFQATT and CDR2 is SNEGSKA in the germline V gene (reference sequence). The CDR3 length is 15 residues. CDR3 DNA sequence: TGTAGTGCTAGAGAGTATAGCGGGGAGATTATGACCCACTACTTC. Translation: CSAREYSGEIMTHYF.

The rearrangement links TRBV5-1 to TRBJ2-2, with D unresolved. The V gene's germline CDR1 is SGHRS and CDR2 YFSETQ. V shed 2 bases and J shed 7 bases, with 18 bases lying between them. CDR3 length: 16 amino acids. CDR3 DNA: TGCGCCAGCAGCTTCACTGTCGCTATCCTATGCGGGGAGCTGTTTTTT. The encoded protein is CASSFTVAILCGELFF.

Concerning this clonotype: This could be a read error, since a much larger clone is one nucleotide away. The chain uses TRBV20-1 and TRBJ1-2; a possible D gene is TRBD1 (5 bases). V lost 0 bases and J 7 bases, leaving 18 bases between the germline ends. The germline CDR1 and CDR2 sequences are DFQATT and SNEGSKA (reference sequence). The CDR3 totals 15 residues. For the CDR3, the DNA is TGCAGTGCTAGAGATACGGCCGGGGGGACCGGTGGCTACACCTTC. Translated, it gives CSARDTAGGTGGYTF.

This clonotype showed up many times. The V call is TRBV5-4, the J call TRBJ2-3; D is ambiguous. V dropped 2 bases and J dropped 6 bases, with 7 bases sitting between them. The CDR3 runs 12 residues. Germline CDR1 SGHNT, CDR2 YYREEE (reference sequence). CDR3 bases: TGTGCCAGCAGCTTTCTAGGGGATACGCAGTATTTT. Translation gives CASSFLGDTQYF.

V gene TRBV29-1 combines with J gene TRBJ2-2; 7 nucleotides line up with TRBD2. Per the germline V gene, CDR1 is SQVTM and CDR2 is ANQGSEA. Losses at the gene ends were 6 bases for V and 6 bases for J; bases not matched to a gene: 16. The CDR3 covers 16 residues. The CDR3 coding sequence is TGCAGCGTGGGTCAGGGACTAACAGGTTACTCCGGGGAGCTGTTTTTT. Its protein product is CSVGQGLTGYSGELFF.

CDR3: CASSESIRSYNEQFF. DNA of the CDR3: TGCGCCAGCAGTGAGTCAATCCGGAGTTACAATGAGCAGTTCTTC. The gene calls are TRBV10-1 and TRBJ2-1, with unresolved D. The CDR3 sequence is 15 residues long. V was cut by 0 bases and J by 4 bases, with 10 bases left in between. Germline lookup yields CDR1 WNHNN and CDR2 SYGVQD (reference sequence).

With regard to this clonotype: Given a much more abundant clone one base away, this may be a read error. The conserved phenylalanine or tryptophan normally closing the CDR3 is absent here, so this likely arose from a read error. The CDR3 DNA follows: TGTGCCAGCAGCACGTGGGACCATAGCACAGATACGCAGTATTTG. This codes for CASSTWDHSTDTQYL. The chain uses TRBV7-9 and TRBJ2-3; D tentatively reads TRBD1 or TRBD2 (5 bases each). Germline V lookup: CDR1 SEHNR, CDR2 FQNEAQ (reference sequence). The CDR3 contains 15 residues. Between the trimmed V and J ends, which lost 5 bases and 0 bases, there was a span of 12 bases.

This clonotype has only one observation. V is TRBV12-3 or TRBV12-4 and J is TRBJ1-5; tentative D call: TRBD1 (5 bases). This CDR3 is built from 14 residues. The V end was cut by 7 bases, the J end by 4 bases, with 14 bases between. CDR3 protein: CASTIDSANQPQHF. CDR3 nucleotide sequence: TGTGCCAGCACCATTGACAGTGCTAATCAGCCCCAGCATTTT.

As concerns this clonotype: One end of the junction does not line up with germline, which may come from a read error. The J gene is TRBJ2-1, the V gene TRBV11-1, with 11 bases lining up with TRBD2. Looked up from germline, CDR1 is SGHAT and CDR2 is FQDESV (reference sequence). This CDR3 region has 14 residues. The CDR3 region is CASSWTSGHNEQLF. CDR3 in DNA: TGTGCCAGCAGCTGGACTAGCGGGCATAATGAGCAGCTCTTC. Together with reference TRBV11-1 and TRBJ2-1, the CDR3 gives the full variable domain: EAEVAQSPRYKITEKSQAVAFWCDPISGHATLYWYRQILGQGPELLVQFQDESVVDDSQLPKDRFSAERLKGVDSTLKIQPAELGDSAMYLCASSWTSGHNEQLFGPGTRLTVL.

About this clonotype itself: One end of the junction is discordant with germline, which a read error may explain. Here the CDR3 reads CSPVDTTNYGYSF. The CDR3 coding sequence is TGCAGTCCTGTGGACACCACTAACTATGGCTACAGCTTC. The chain links TRBV20-1 to TRBJ1-2, with a weak D call TRBD1 (5 bases). This CDR3 contains 13 residues. Germline CDR1 reads DFQATT; CDR2 reads SNEGSKA (reference sequence).

This clonotype was counted at least ten times. The CDR3, as DNA: TGTGCCAGCAGAGGGTGGGGAACCGGGGAGCTGTTTTTT. Protein sequence: CASRGWGTGELFF. The rearrangement links TRBV6-6 to TRBJ2-2; D not resolved. The CDR3 consists of 13 residues. Germline CDR1 and CDR2: MNHNY and SVGAGI (reference sequence). Between the trimmed V and J ends, which lost 6 bases and 5 bases, there was a span of 10 bases.

On this clonotype: This may stem from a read error, because a much larger clone lies one nucleotide away. The J gene is TRBJ1-6, the V gene TRBV12-3 or TRBV12-4; D may be TRBD1 (5 bases). CDR3 length: 13 amino acids. The CDR3 loop is CAISSNGDSPLHF. The CDR3 DNA reads TGTGCCATCAGTAGCAATGGGGACTCACCCCTCCACTTT.

The chain recombines TRBV10-3 with TRBJ1-1; no reliable D call. Per the germline V gene, CDR1 is ENHRY and CDR2 is SYGVKD. V shed 7 bases and J shed 4 bases, with 10 bases lying between them. The length of the CDR3 is 12 residues. The CDR3 DNA reads TGTGCCATCAATTCCCCTACCACTGAAGCTTTCTTT. It is translated as CAINSPTTEAFF.

Note on this clonotype: With a much larger clone just one base away, this may be a read error. The chain combines TRBV20-1 with TRBJ2-5; the match to TRBD2 covers 8 bases. Germline V CDR1 and CDR2: DFQATT, SNEGSKA (reference sequence). This CDR3 is 14 amino acids long. The CDR3 protein is CSARDWAGGETQHF. The CDR3, as DNA: TGCAGTGCTAGAGACTGGGCGGGAGGAGAGACCCAGCACTTC.

Concerning this clonotype: Mismatch with germline at one junction end may stem from a read error. The chain joins TRBV20-1 to TRBJ2-3, with D perhaps matching TRBD1 (6 bases). From germline, CDR1 is DFQATT and CDR2 SNEGSKA (reference sequence). This CDR3 spans 14 amino acids. The CDR3 sequence is CSAIGRGILDTQYF. CDR3 DNA sequence: TGCAGTGCAATTGGCAGGGGAATTTTAGATACTCAGTATTTT.

V and J are TRBV5-4 and TRBJ2-5; a possible D gene is TRBD1 (6 bases). The CDR3 runs to 14 residues. Trimming removed 6 bases from V and 4 bases from J, with 16 bases in between. The V gene's germline CDR1 is SGHNT and CDR2 YYREEE (reference sequence). The CDR3 nucleotides read TGTGCCAGCAACCTCGCAGGGGTGGCAGAGACCCAGTACTTC. It translates to CASNLAGVAETQYF.

This chain's CDR3 is CASSPTGTAGETQFF. The CDR3 DNA reads as TGTGCCAGCAGCCCCACCGGGACGGCTGGGGAGACCCAGTTCTTC. This chain uses TRBV11-2 with TRBJ2-5; the D call may be TRBD1 or TRBD2 (5 bases each). The tail of the sequence fits TRBJ2-1 better, so the J call may be wrong. This CDR3 is 15 amino acids long. Germline lookup yields CDR1 SGHAT and CDR2 FQNNGV.

The rearrangement joins TRBV29-1 to TRBJ2-3; no definite D call. The length of the CDR3 is 14 residues. Trimming pared 4 bases from V and 1 base from J, leaving 12 bases between. Germline lookup yields CDR1 SQVTM and CDR2 ANQGSEA. The CDR3 DNA is TGCAGCGTTGTAAGACACAAGGGCACAGATACGCAGTATTTT. Its translation: CSVVRHKGTDTQYF.

This clonotype showed up many times. This chain links TRBV6-1 with TRBJ1-5; D unclear. V lost 8 bases and J 3 bases, leaving 11 bases between the germline ends. The germline V gene encodes CDR1 MNHNS and CDR2 SASEGT. CDR3 length: 13 residues. The CDR3 bases are TGTGCCAGCGGATATAGCGCCAATCAGCCCCAGCATTTT. Amino acid sequence: CASGYSANQPQHF.

Only one count was recorded for this clonotype. CDR3 nucleotides: TGCAGTGCTAGACGGACAGGGTCATATCGACCCCAGCATTTT. Translation: CSARRTGSYRPQHF. The gene calls are TRBV20-1 and TRBJ1-5, with 8 bases fitting TRBD1. The CDR3 spans 14 residues. V shed 2 bases, J shed 10 bases, and the junction held 10 bases outside the gene matches. CDR1 and CDR2 (germline): DFQATT, SNEGSKA (reference sequence).